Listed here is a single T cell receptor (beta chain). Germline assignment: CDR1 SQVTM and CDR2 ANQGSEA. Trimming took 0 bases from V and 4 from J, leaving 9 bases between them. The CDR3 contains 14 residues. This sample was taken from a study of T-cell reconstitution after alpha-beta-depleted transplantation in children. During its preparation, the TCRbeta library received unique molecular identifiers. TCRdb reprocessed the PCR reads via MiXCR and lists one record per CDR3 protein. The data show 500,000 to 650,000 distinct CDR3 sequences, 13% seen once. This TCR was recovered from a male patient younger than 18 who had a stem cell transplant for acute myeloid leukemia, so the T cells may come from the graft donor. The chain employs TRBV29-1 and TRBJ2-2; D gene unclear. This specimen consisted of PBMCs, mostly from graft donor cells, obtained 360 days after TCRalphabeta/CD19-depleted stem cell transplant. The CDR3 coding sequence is TGCAGCGTTGAAGAGACGGGCAGCACCGGGGAGCTGTTTTTT. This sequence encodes CSVEETGSTGELFF.